This TCR beta chain was identified during a study of immune cell composition in non-small cell lung cancer. Overall study context: Most cases were lung adenocarcinoma or squamous cell carcinoma.

Per germline, CDR1 SGHRS and CDR2 YFSETQ. The length of the CDR3 is 15 residues. V lost 1 base and J lost 1, with 9 bases in between. In regard to this clone: Its antigen is not identified.

Study observations and caveats: No significant correlation existed between pack-years smoked and tumour clonality. Lung adenocarcinomas had lower top 10 clone scores and clonality than squamous tumours.

The protocol was immunoSEQ multiplex PCR, while the TCRdb copy is restricted to in-frame clones and leaves out a portion. In the table there are 5,500 to 6,000 clones, just under 80% of which are singletons. J is TRBJ1-5 and V is TRBV5-1; D possibly corresponds to TRBD1 (5 bases). Sequenced input: lung tumor tissue. This receptor was obtained from a human donor with non-small cell lung cancer. The chain's CDR3 is CASSLTGMSNQPQHF. The CDR3, as DNA: TGCGCCAGCAGCTTGACAGGAATGAGCAATCAGCCCCAGCATTTT.